Below are 16 T cell receptor beta chains sequenced from a single sample in a study of T cell responses to AZD1222 COVID-19 vaccine. Only in-frame clones appear in the TCRdb table, and some are missing; sequencing was by immunoSEQ multiplex PCR. Here the sample spans about 100,000 clones, 88% being singletons. The sample in question was peripheral blood, obtained on day 0 of AZD1222 vaccination. The receptors derive from an adult in good health.

This chain uses TRBV28 with TRBJ2-1, with TRBD2 matching over 10 bases. J lost 4 bases, V lost 3 bases, and 6 bases had no gene match. Germline assignment: CDR1 MDHEN and CDR2 SYDVKM. This CDR3 region has 16 residues. CDR3: CASSFSASGRYNEQFF. The DNA for the CDR3 is TGTGCCAGCAGTTTCTCGGCTAGCGGGAGATACAATGAGCAGTTCTTC.

The chain couples TRBV25-1 to TRBJ1-2; perhaps TRBD1 as D (6 bases). The germline V and J ends were trimmed by 6 bases and 4 bases, with 21 bases remaining between them. Germline lookup yields CDR1 MGHDK and CDR2 SYGVNS. The CDR3 extends over 16 amino acids. The DNA of the CDR3 is TGTGCCAGCAGCAAAACCAGGGGCGACGGATTCTATGGCTACACCTTC. As protein: CASSKTRGDGFYGYTF.

The chain carries TRBV7-8 and TRBJ2-7, with D unresolved. This CDR3 spans 15 amino acids. The germline V and J ends were trimmed by 6 bases and 0 bases, with 15 bases remaining between them. Germline lookup yields CDR1 SGHVS and CDR2 FQNEAQ. This chain's CDR3 is CASSTPQARSYEQYF. CDR3 sequence (DNA): TGTGCCAGCAGTACCCCTCAAGCCCGCTCCTACGAGCAGTACTTC.

The V gene is TRBV5-1, the J gene TRBJ1-6, with a tentative D call TRBD1 (5 bases). Trimming stripped 4 bases from V and 5 bases from J, with 10 bases between. Germline V CDR1 and CDR2: SGHRS, YFSETQ. CDR3 length: 14 residues. The CDR3 DNA sequence: TGCGCCAGCAGCCCGGGACGGGATAATTCACCCCTCCACTTT. This sequence encodes CASSPGRDNSPLHF.

V usage is TRBV18 and J usage is TRBJ1-1; TRBD1 agrees at 8 bases. This CDR3 contains 17 residues. The germline V gene has CDR1 KGHSH and CDR2 LQKENI. V lost 3 bases and J lost 5; bases outside the gene matches: 14. This CDR3 reads CASSPSNSGRGRTEAFF. The CDR3 DNA reads as TGTGCCAGCTCACCCTCCAACTCAGGCAGGGGGCGGACTGAAGCTTTCTTT.

V usage is TRBV28 and J usage is TRBJ1-1, with TRBD1 matching 7 bases. The ends lost 0 bases at V and 11 bases at J; junction bases unmatched: 6. Germline V CDR1 and CDR2: MDHEN, SYDVKM. The CDR3 is 13 residues long. This chain's CDR3 is CASSLWGQSPAFF. The CDR3 nucleotides read TGTGCCAGCAGTTTATGGGGACAGTCTCCCGCTTTCTTT.

This chain uses TRBV20-1 with TRBJ2-7, with D unclear. The V gene's germline CDR1 is DFQATT and CDR2 SNEGSKA (reference sequence). The CDR3 sequence is 10 residues long. Trimming stripped 6 bases from V and 4 bases from J, with 7 bases between. The CDR3 region has the DNA TGCAGTGCCCCATTTTACGAGCAGTACTTC. Protein sequence: CSAPFYEQYF.

This chain uses TRBV4-1 with TRBJ2-1; 13 bases map to TRBD2. Per germline, CDR1 MGHRA and CDR2 YSYEKL. The V gene end was trimmed by 0 bases and the J gene end by 8 bases; junction bases not matched to a gene: 7. CDR3 length equals 17 residues. DNA for the CDR3: TGCGCCAGCAGCCAAGATTCGACTAGCGGGGGGTATGATGAGCAGTTCTTC. Translated, it gives CASSQDSTSGGYDEQFF.

The rearrangement links TRBV25-1 to TRBJ2-5; D remains ambiguous. Germline assignment: CDR1 MGHDK and CDR2 SYGVNS. This CDR3 is built from 10 residues. Between the trimmed V and J ends, which lost 3 bases and 8 bases, there was a span of 4 bases. The CDR3 DNA reads as TGTGCCAGCAGTGACGATACCCAGTACTTC. Amino acids: CASSDDTQYF.

This clone was counted between two and nine times. The chain employs TRBV24-1 and TRBJ2-7; D gene unclear. V was trimmed by 5 bases and J by 4 bases, leaving 11 bases between them. CDR1 is KGHDR and CDR2 is SFDVKD in the germline V gene. This CDR3 is 13 amino acids long. CDR3: CATSGDSLYEQYF. The CDR3 coding sequence is TGTGCCACCAGTGGCGACTCTCTTTACGAGCAGTACTTC.

The CDR3 reads CASSIFGGVSYEQYF. CDR3 DNA sequence: TGTGCCAGTAGTATATTTGGAGGGGTCAGCTACGAGCAGTACTTC. The chain is built from TRBV19 and TRBJ2-7; TRBD2 might be the D (6 bases). Germline lookup yields CDR1 LNHDA and CDR2 SQIVND (reference sequence). Deletions cut 2 bases from V and 3 bases from J, with 14 bases between. This CDR3 has 15 amino acids.

Only a few counts were recorded for this clone. The chain uses TRBV9 and TRBJ2-5, with TRBD2 identical over 7 bases. The V and J ends lost 0 bases and 5 bases, in that order; junction bases with no gene match: 7. Germline V gene sequence: CDR1 SGDLS, CDR2 YYNGEE. This CDR3 has 15 amino acids. DNA of the CDR3: TGTGCCAGCAGCGTAGGTAACAGCGGGACGGAGACCCAGTACTTC. Translating gives CASSVGNSGTETQYF.

The rearrangement joins TRBV25-1 to TRBJ1-1, with D hard to call. The CDR3 sequence is 14 residues long. Germline V gene lookup returns CDR1 MGHDK and CDR2 SYGVNS. V lost 4 bases, J lost 5 bases, and 14 bases lay in between. The CDR3 region has the DNA TGTGCCAGCAGTGGCCGGGATATCGGGACTGAAGCTTTCTTT. Its translation: CASSGRDIGTEAFF.

This chain connects TRBV28 to TRBJ2-1; possible D gene TRBD1, 6 bases. Germline-derived CDR1 and CDR2 are MDHEN and SYDVKM. The CDR3 totals 15 residues. Trimming took off 5 bases at V and 4 bases at J, with 15 bases between the two ends. CDR3 DNA sequence: TGTGCCAGCAGTGACAACCGGGACACTTACAATGAGCAGTTCTTC. Amino acids: CASSDNRDTYNEQFF.

The chain carries TRBV28 and TRBJ1-2; D call uncertain. Trimming left V 6 bases short and J 0 bases short, with 11 bases between. There are 14 residues in the CDR3. Germline CDR1 MDHEN, CDR2 SYDVKM. The CDR3 loop is CASRKGAANYGYTF. CDR3 nucleotide sequence: TGTGCCAGCAGGAAAGGTGCAGCTAACTATGGCTACACCTTC.

The chain couples TRBV28 to TRBJ2-2, with D tentatively TRBD2 (6 bases). This CDR3 is built from 15 residues. Trimming took 3 bases from V and 3 from J, leaving 11 bases between them. Per germline, CDR1 MDHEN and CDR2 SYDVKM. The DNA for the CDR3 is TGTGCCAGCAGTTTCTCTGGCGGGGACACCGGGGAGCTGTTTTTT. It is translated as CASSFSGGDTGELFF.